The entry below describes one TCR beta chain. This clonotype has ten or more counts. The target of this receptor is not known. No much larger clone exists at a distance of one base, and base qualities are not known. The V and J ends are trimmed by 5 bases and 7 bases, leaving 15 bases between them. In the germline V gene (reference sequence), CDR1 corresponds to SEHNR and CDR2 to FQNEAQ. Including cysteine and phenylalanine, the CDR3 has 14 amino acids. The CDR3 DNA has 42 bases and is translated from base 1. Set within a cohort of healthcare workers in London, UK, this nested case-control study involved weekly PCR testing of nasopharyngeal swabs along with blood sampling. Healthcare workers were enrolled in the week of the UK lockdown, from 23 to 31 March 2020, and were followed every week for up to about 16 weeks. Library construction relied on 5' RACE. The instrument was a NextSeq 500. Unique molecular identifiers were attached to individual cDNA molecules in the TCR library protocol so that sequencing error and PCR bias could be corrected. TCR alpha and beta chains were both sequenced, and the abundances of alpha and beta sequences in each sample were closely correlated with each other. The study's processing was this. Decombinator V4 was used to annotate TCR sequences for V gene, J gene and CDR3. Expanded TCRs were defined as changing significantly between any two time points under a Poisson model with p below 0.0001. Abundances of TCRs were expressed as counts per million after normalisation to the total number of TCRs sequenced in each sample. MAIT TCRs were defined by TRAV1-2 paired with TRAJ12, TRAJ20 or TRAJ33, and iNKT TCRs by TRAV10 paired with TRAJ18. VDJdb, accessed on 1 November 2021, was searched for TCRs annotated for CMV, EBV and SARS-CoV-2, and TCRs annotated for more than one antigen were excluded. TCRdb applied fastp at Q25 and MiXCR to the public reads, then kept only in-frame beta chains. Each entry merges the rows of one CDR3 protein and shows their most common DNA and genes. Here the V and J calls rest on TCRdb's processing, not on the authors' analysis. The sample table lists about 25,000 distinct CDR3 sequences, roughly 4.8% of them with a count of one. The ten largest clones capture 5% to 7.5% of the sample.

The data belong to a study of early T cells in non-severe SARS-CoV-2 infection (dated by TCRdb to the early 2020s). Regarding the research as a whole: Bulk RNA from unsorted whole blood was used for TCR sequencing, so alpha and beta chains could not be paired. General findings and caveats noted by the study authors: VDJdb matching was skewed toward anti-spike CD8 responses and likely underestimated virus-specific expansions, missing private and CD4 specificities.

The sequenced sample consisted of whole blood. The receptor comes from an adult who was a healthcare worker with PCR-confirmed SARS-CoV-2 infection or an uninfected control (not recorded which). The V and J segments used are TRBV7-9 and TRBJ1-5; TRBD1 is a weak D gene call, 6 bases matching. The DNA sequence is given as TGTGCCAGCAGCCTACAGGGTTTCGGGCAGCCCCAGCATTTT. This is translated as CASSLQGFGQPQHF.